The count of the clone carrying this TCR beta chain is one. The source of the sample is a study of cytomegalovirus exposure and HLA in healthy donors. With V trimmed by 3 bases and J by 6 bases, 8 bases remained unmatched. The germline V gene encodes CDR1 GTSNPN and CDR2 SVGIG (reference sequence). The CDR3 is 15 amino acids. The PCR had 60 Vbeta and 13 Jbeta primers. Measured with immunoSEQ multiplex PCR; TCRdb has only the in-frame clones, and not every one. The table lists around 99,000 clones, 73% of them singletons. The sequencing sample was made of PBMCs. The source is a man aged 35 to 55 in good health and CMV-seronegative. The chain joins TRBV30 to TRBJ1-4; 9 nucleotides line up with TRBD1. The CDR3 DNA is TGTGCCTGGAGCCTATTACAGGGGGCTTATGAAAAACTGTTTTTT. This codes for CAWSLLQGAYEKLFF.